The present T cell receptor beta chain was sequenced within a study of blood T cell repertoires in COVID-19 (dated by TCRdb to 2018 to 2021). Study-level background: Collaborator samples came from the United States, Italy and Spain and covered acute and convalescent phases of COVID-19. The dataset comprised deeply sampled blood TCRbeta repertoires from subjects exposed to, actively infected with, or recovered from COVID-19. A de-identified subject ID, COVID-19 status, age in years and sex were almost always included in the sample metadata. Samples came from the ongoing ImmuneRACE study (first 160 participants) plus 1,254 subjects from 6 global collaborators. The material from the prospective study consisted of cDNA or gDNA derived from T cells, B-cell-depleted T cells, or PBMCs. Where HLA class I and class II types were available, the types were taken from metadata supplied by the sample provider, not from assay-based typing. A freely available public database, intended as a resource for researchers studying the immune response to SARS-CoV-2, is where the repertoires were released. Results the study describes overall, beyond this receptor: The quantity of clinical and demographic metadata differed by source and by participant and was supplied without curation.

Ends trimmed: V by 5 bases, J by 4 bases; bases unmatched to a gene: 5. From the germline V gene, CDR1 is MDHEN and CDR2 is SYDVKM. From the cysteine through the phenylalanine, the CDR3 covers 15 amino acids. The read is trimmed to its CDR3 DNA, 45 bases read in frame from base 1. TCRbeta CDR3 regions were amplified from genomic DNA using the immunoSEQ Assay, a bias-controlled multiplex PCR. The authors' pipeline ran thus. Within the assay, amplification of reference gene primers was used to estimate how many nucleated cells each sample contained. Sequence reads were collapsed and filtered to measure the absolute abundance of every unique TCRbeta CDR3 rearrangement. For each sample, productive Simpson clonality was calculated as the square root of Simpson's diversity index across productive rearrangements. As stored in TCRdb, this immuneACCESS dataset retains in-frame rearrangements with V and J assigned. A fraction of the clones does not appear; measured against another copy, unresolved V genes explain less than half of the discrepancy, and the remainder lacks a known reason. From that table come the V and J calls and clone size; the DNA was used to work out D and trimming. This sample holds around 99,000 clones; around 84% were observed only once. The ten largest account for 7.9% of the sample.

With respect to this clone: Its target antigen remains unknown. Per-base qualities were not stored, and no clone one base away is much larger.

Each collaborating institution followed its own protocols to collect whole blood in K2EDTA tubes. For TCRbeta analysis, collaborator samples were shipped as frozen whole blood, as isolated PBMCs, or as DNA extracted from either sample type. The V and J segments used are TRBV28 and TRBJ1-2, and TRBD1 matches 12 of the central bases. Source material: peripheral blood. The clonotype comes from a woman aged 80 or over with active or convalescent COVID-19. Here the CDR3 is given as CASSPPGQGAYGYTF. The nucleotide sequence reads as follows: TGTGCCAGCAGTCCTCCGGGACAGGGGGCCTATGGCTACACCTTC.